This T cell receptor (beta chain) was observed in a study of persistence of HIV-infected CD4 T cells. Cells were stimulated nonspecifically with anti-CD3/anti-CD28 magnetic beads. Sorting of responding CD4+ T cells relied on upregulated CD40 ligand together with CD69. PBMCs were depleted of CD8+ T cells before stimulation. Sequencing used immunoSEQ version 4 in survey mode. This table comes from immunoSEQ multiplex PCR, and its TCRdb copy is limited to in-frame clones, with some not included. The table records tens of thousands of clones, just under 90% of them present only once. This clone was detected a few times. As yet, its antigen is unknown. The germline V gene encodes CDR1 MNHNS and CDR2 SASEGT. The CDR3 has 16 amino acids. Trimming removed 0 bases from V and 2 bases from J; junction bases left unmatched: 1.

The sequence was collected from an adult woman with HIV who was CMV-seropositive. The input for sequencing was CD4+ T cells sorted from PBMCs after roughly 18-hour stimulation, taken from a patient who received antiretroviral therapy. The chain employs TRBV6-1 and TRBJ1-3; 10 nucleotides match TRBD1. The CDR3 coding sequence is TGTGCCAGCAGTGAAGCGGGGACAGGGGCTGGAAACACCATATATTTT. Translating it yields CASSEAGTGAGNTIYF.